Following are 10 T cell receptor beta chains from one sample sequenced in a study of T cells in Graves' hyperthyroidism and ophthalmopathy. RNA transcripts provided the source from which TCR beta CDR3 regions were amplified. Primed by the HTBI set, a first-round RT-PCR was run on the TCR CDR3. TCRdb re-called the multiplex PCR reads through MiXCR, storing one row per CDR3 protein. The sample shows around 500,000 distinct CDR3 sequences, 22% of them seen only once. Material: blood. Source of these receptors: a woman in her seventies with Graves' ophthalmopathy.

This clonotype came up a few times. The chain combines TRBV12-5 with TRBJ2-4, with 8 nucleotides matching TRBD1. The CDR3 runs to 18 residues. Germline V lookup: CDR1 LGHNT, CDR2 FRNRAP. The V and J ends lost 5 bases and 1 base, in that order; junction bases with no gene match: 13. The CDR3 DNA is TGTGCTAGTGGTCCACGTACGCATCAGGGGGCGGCCAAAAACATTCAGTACTTC. Protein sequence: CASGPRTHQGAAKNIQYF.

The rearrangement uses TRBV19 and TRBJ2-2, with 12 nucleotides matching TRBD2. V shed 8 bases and J 1 base; nucleotides not matched to a gene: 5. CDR3 length equals 16 residues. CDR1 and CDR2 (germline): LNHDA, SQIVND (reference sequence). The CDR3 DNA reads as TGTGCCAGTTATGGACTAGCGGGGAAGAACACCGGGGAGCTGTTTTTT. It translates to CASYGLAGKNTGELFF.

Ten or more counts support this clonotype. The chain carries TRBV12-3 or TRBV12-4 and TRBJ2-5; 12 nucleotides agree with TRBD2. This CDR3 spans 16 amino acids. V dropped 6 bases and J dropped 1; count of bases not matched to a gene: 6. This CDR3 reads CASSSGTSGFQETQYF. As DNA, the CDR3 is TGTGCCAGCAGCTCGGGGACTAGCGGGTTCCAAGAGACCCAGTACTTC.

This clonotype was detected only a few times. The chain combines TRBV2 with TRBJ1-5; D is possibly TRBD1 (5 bases). CDR3 size: 13 residues. V was shortened by 6 bases and J by 7 bases, with 13 bases between the two germline ends. Germline CDR1 is SNHLY and CDR2 is FYNNEI. The CDR3 reads CASRGEVGQPQHF. The CDR3 bases are TGTGCCAGCAGGGGGGAGGTGGGGCAGCCCCAGCATTTT.

This chain connects TRBV9 to TRBJ1-1; TRBD1 is a possible D gene (6 bases). This CDR3 spans 14 amino acids. Trimming pared 1 base from V and 2 bases from J, leaving 9 bases between. Per germline, CDR1 SGDLS and CDR2 YYNGEE. The CDR3 bases are TGTGCCAGCAGCGTAAGGGACACTAACACTGAAGCTTTCTTT. Residues: CASSVRDTNTEAFF. Filled out from reference TRBV9 and TRBJ1-1, the complete variable domain reads DSGVTQTPKHLITATGQRVTLRCSPRSGDLSVYWYQQSLDQGLQFLIQYYNGEERAKGNILERFSAQQFPDLHSELNLSSLELGDSALYFCASSVRDTNTEAFFGQGTRLTVV.

In its sample, this clonotype was seen many times. The chain employs TRBV5-1 and TRBJ2-2; 8 bases agree with TRBD2. Germline CDR1 SGHRS, CDR2 YFSETQ. V shed 1 base and J 7 bases; nucleotides not matched to a gene: 6. There are 15 residues in the CDR3. The DNA for the CDR3 is TGCGCCAGCAGCTTGTCCAGCGGGAGCGGCGGGGAGCTGTTTTTT. This encodes CASSLSSGSGGELFF.

This clonotype was seen many times. The rearrangement links TRBV20-1 to TRBJ2-2, with TRBD1 matching over 10 bases. The CDR3 totals 14 residues. The germline V gene has CDR1 DFQATT and CDR2 SNEGSKA (reference sequence). Germline trimming cut 6 bases from V and 3 bases from J; bases unmatched to any gene: 4. CDR3 nucleotide sequence: TGCAGTGCGCGACAGGGGGCGGACACCGGGGAGCTGTTTTTT. Residues: CSARQGADTGELFF.

In its sample, this clonotype was seen many times. The chain has TRBV28 and TRBJ2-7; 10 bases fit TRBD1. Germline loops: CDR1 MDHEN, CDR2 SYDVKM. The CDR3 totals 14 residues. V lost 8 bases to trimming and J lost 1 base; unmatched junction nucleotides: 5. The CDR3, as DNA: TGTGCCAGCTCTCGGACAGGGGGTTCCTACGAGCAGTACTTC. Its translation is CASSRTGGSYEQYF.

V usage is TRBV6-5 and J usage is TRBJ1-5; a possible D gene is TRBD1 (6 bases). V was shortened by 6 bases and J by 7 bases, with 13 bases between the two germline ends. The CDR3 has 13 amino acids. Germline V gene lookup returns CDR1 MNHEY and CDR2 SVGAGI. CDR3 in DNA: TGTGCCAGCAGCACAGGGTTTGGGCAGCCCCAGCATTTT. Amino acid sequence: CASSTGFGQPQHF.

A word on this clonotype: A much larger clone sits a single nucleotide away, making a read error possible. V is TRBV28 and J is TRBJ2-2; possibly TRBD2 for D (5 bases). The CDR3 totals 13 residues. The germline V gene has CDR1 MDHEN and CDR2 SYDVKM. The CDR3 here is CATPGPNTGKLFF. The DNA for the CDR3 is TGTGCCACCCCGGGTCCGAACACCGGGAAGCTGTTTTTT. Variable domain in full (rest from reference TRBV28 and TRBJ2-2): DVKVTQSSRYLVKRTGEKVFLECVQDMDHENMFWYRQDPGLGLRLIYFSYDVKMKEKGDIPEGYSVSREKKERFSLILESASTNQTSMYLCATPGPNTGKLFFGEGSRLTVL.